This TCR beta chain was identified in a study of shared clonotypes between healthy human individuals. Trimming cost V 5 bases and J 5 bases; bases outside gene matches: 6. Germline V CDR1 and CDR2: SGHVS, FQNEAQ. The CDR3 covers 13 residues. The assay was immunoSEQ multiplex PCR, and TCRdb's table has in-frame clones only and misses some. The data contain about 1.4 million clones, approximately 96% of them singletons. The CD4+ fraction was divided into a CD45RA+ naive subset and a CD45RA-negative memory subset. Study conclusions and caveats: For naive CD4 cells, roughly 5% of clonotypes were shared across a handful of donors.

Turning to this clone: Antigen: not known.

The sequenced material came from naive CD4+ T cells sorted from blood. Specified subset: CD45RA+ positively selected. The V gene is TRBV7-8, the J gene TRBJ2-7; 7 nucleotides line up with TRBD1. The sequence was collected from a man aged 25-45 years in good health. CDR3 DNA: TGTGCCAGCAGCCCGAGACAGGGCAACGAGCAGTACTTC. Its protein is CASSPRQGNEQYF.